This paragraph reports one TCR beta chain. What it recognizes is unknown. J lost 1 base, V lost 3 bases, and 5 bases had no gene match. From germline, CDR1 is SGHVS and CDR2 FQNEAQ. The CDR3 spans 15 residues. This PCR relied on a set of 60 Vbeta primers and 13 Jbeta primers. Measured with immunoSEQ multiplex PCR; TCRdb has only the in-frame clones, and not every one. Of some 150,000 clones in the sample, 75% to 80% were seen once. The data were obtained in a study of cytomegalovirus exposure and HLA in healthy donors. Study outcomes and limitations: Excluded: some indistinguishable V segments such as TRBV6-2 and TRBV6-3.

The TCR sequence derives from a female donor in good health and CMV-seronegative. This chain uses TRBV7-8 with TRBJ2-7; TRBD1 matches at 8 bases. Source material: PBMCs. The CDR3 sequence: CASSFGQGGSYEQYF. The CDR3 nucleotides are TGTGCCAGCAGCTTCGGACAGGGAGGATCCTACGAGCAGTACTTC.